This TCR beta chain stems from a study of T cells after yellow fever vaccination. In making TCR cDNA, 5'RACE template switching added a universal primer site and UMIs to it. TCRdb processed the 5' RACE reads anew with MiXCR; each CDR3 protein has one entry. The data hold 150,000 to 200,000 distinct CDR3 sequences, with 7% to 10% observed a single time. This clonotype showed up just a few times. V gave up 1 base and J gave up 4 bases, with 11 bases separating them. CDR3 size: 15 residues. The germline V gene has CDR1 LGHNA and CDR2 YSLEER. The V gene is TRBV4-3, the J gene TRBJ1-5, with D hard to call. This clonotype was obtained from a man in his late teens or twenties who received the YFV17D yellow fever vaccine. The source was CD8+ T cells sorted from PBMCs, collected 45 days after the yellow fever booster vaccination. CDR3 sequence reads: CASSQATGRNQPQHF. The DNA for the CDR3 is TGCGCCAGCAGCCAAGCGACGGGAAGGAATCAGCCCCAGCATTTT.